Listed here is a single T cell receptor (beta chain). This clone's antigen is unknown. No base qualities exist here, and no much larger clone lies one base off it. Library method: PCR. TCRdb shows the sequencer as Illumina HiSeq 4000. High-throughput sequencing was used to profile the CDR3 region of the TCR beta-chain in every patient. Processing in the source paper ran as follows. CDR3 differences across clinicopathological groups were used to build a classifier for discriminating distant-metastatic papillary thyroid cancer patients. The Shannon index was used to assess repertoire diversity, and the Morisita-Horn index was used to assess tumor-blood repertoire similarity. TCRdb cleaned the public reads at Q25 with fastp, built clones with MiXCR and kept in-frame beta chains. These V and J calls derive from TCRdb rather than the authors' analysis. This sample is represented by about 32,000 clones; about 18% of them were singletons. About 8% of the sample goes to the ten largest clones.

No patient had received any treatment before thyroid surgery. The study retrospectively analysed patient clinical samples collected from the early 2010s to the late 2010s using T-cell receptor beta sequencing. This entry is derived from a study of metastatic and nonmetastatic thyroid tumors (dated by TCRdb to between 2020 and 2021). For the wider study: Repertoires from peripheral blood and from tumor or nodule tissue samples of malignant and benign thyroid patients were compared.

Points the paper makes about the study in general: In both blood and tumor samples, malignant tumors were reported to have significantly higher TCR beta diversity than benign nodules.

Reading from cysteine to phenylalanine, the CDR3 counts 12 amino acids. Just the 36-base CDR3 DNA is kept, in frame starting at base 1. A distance of 8 bases separates the germline ends of V and J, which lose 5 bases and 6 bases respectively. Sequenced sample: blood. This TCR was recovered from a female donor with papillary thyroid cancer or a benign thyroid nodule (not recorded which). Some clones in this sample may be carry-over from other donors' samples. The receptor chain draws on TRBV12-3 or TRBV12-4 and TRBJ2-1, with the D segment identity uncertain. The bases read TGTGCCAGCAGTCCCAACATCAATGAGCAGTTCTTC. This is translated as CASSPNINEQFF.